Listed here are 4 T cell receptor beta chains from one sample, sequenced in a study of shared clonotypes between healthy human individuals (dated by TCRdb to the early 2020s). Receptor amplification or capture employed the immunoSEQ multiplex PCR assay. Here the immuneACCESS table is served through TCRdb, limited to in-frame sequences with V and J called. Missing clones are a known gap in these copies; in checked studies unresolved V genes cover under half, and the rest lacks a known reason. Recorded for this sample are millions of clones; 93% of them occurred a single time. 0.35% to 0.45% of the sample belongs to the ten largest clones. The sample taken for sequencing was naive CD4+ T cells from PBMCs. The sample's cell subset or site, from its label and the paper: CD45RA+ positively selected. The receptors were sampled from a man aged 18 to 30 in good health. Some clones in this sample may be carry-over from other donors' samples.

CDR3 bases: TGTGCCACCAGCAGGGCCGGACAGGGCCCCTCCGCTTTCTTT. It codes for CATSRAGQGPSAFF. The chain has TRBV15 and TRBJ1-1; 8 bases line up with TRBD1. V trimming: 3 bases; J trimming: 11 bases; junction bases outside the gene matches: 11. Germline lookup yields CDR1 LNHNV and CDR2 YYDKDF (reference sequence). The CDR3 totals 14 residues.

The genes are TRBV5-1 and TRBJ2-7, with 10 positions matching TRBD2. V was pared by 0 bases and J by 1 base, with 4 bases of the junction left unmatched. Germline V CDR1 and CDR2: SGHRS, YFSETQ. The CDR3 extends over 16 amino acids. CDR3 sequence reads: CASSLAQAGGSYEQYF. The DNA for the CDR3 is TGCGCCAGCAGCTTGGCTCAAGCGGGAGGGTCCTACGAGCAGTACTTC.

This sequence joins TRBV9 and TRBJ2-3; the D is unclear. V lost 3 bases and J 1 base, leaving 12 bases between the germline ends. CDR1 is SGDLS and CDR2 is YYNGEE in the germline V gene. The CDR3 extends over 15 amino acids. The CDR3 DNA follows: TGTGCCAGCAGCGCGGGCCCTGTGGGCACAGATACGCAGTATTTT. Protein product: CASSAGPVGTDTQYF.

The chain joins TRBV10-3 to TRBJ2-5; 8 bases map to TRBD2. Germline CDR1 is ENHRY and CDR2 is SYGVKD. The junction had 9 bases not matched to a gene; V was cut back by 10 bases and J by 5 bases. This CDR3 is 13 amino acids long. CDR3 sequence reads: CATRFREGETQYF. CDR3 DNA sequence: TGTGCCACCCGTTTTCGGGAGGGGGAGACCCAGTACTTC.